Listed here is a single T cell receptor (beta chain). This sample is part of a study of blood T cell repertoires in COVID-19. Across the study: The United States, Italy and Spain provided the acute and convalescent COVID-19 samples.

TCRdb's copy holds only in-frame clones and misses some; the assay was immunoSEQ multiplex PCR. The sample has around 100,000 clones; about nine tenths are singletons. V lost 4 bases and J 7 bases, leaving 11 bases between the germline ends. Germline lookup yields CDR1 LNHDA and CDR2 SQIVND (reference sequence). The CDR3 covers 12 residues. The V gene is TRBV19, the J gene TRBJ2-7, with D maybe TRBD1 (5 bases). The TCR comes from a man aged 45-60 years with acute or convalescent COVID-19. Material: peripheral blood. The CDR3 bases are TGTGCCAGTAGTACCACAGGTACGGAGCAGTACTTC. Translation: CASSTTGTEQYF.